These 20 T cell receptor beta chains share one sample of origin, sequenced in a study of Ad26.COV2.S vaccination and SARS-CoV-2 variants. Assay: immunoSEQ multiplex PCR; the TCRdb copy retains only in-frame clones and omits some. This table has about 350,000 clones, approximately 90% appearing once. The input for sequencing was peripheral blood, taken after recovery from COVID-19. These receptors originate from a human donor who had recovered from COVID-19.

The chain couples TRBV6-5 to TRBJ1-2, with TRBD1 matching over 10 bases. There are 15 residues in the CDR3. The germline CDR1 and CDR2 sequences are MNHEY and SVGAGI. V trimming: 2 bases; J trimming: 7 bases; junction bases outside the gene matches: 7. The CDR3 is CASSYGGTGVTGYTF. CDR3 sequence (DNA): TGTGCCAGCAGTTACGGCGGGACAGGGGTGACTGGCTACACCTTC.

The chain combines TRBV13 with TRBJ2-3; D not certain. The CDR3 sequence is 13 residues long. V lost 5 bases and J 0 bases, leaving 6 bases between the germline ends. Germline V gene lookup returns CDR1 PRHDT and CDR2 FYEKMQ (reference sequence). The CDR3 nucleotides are TGTGCCAGCAGCGCACAGAGCACAGATACGCAGTATTTT. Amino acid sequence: CASSAQSTDTQYF.

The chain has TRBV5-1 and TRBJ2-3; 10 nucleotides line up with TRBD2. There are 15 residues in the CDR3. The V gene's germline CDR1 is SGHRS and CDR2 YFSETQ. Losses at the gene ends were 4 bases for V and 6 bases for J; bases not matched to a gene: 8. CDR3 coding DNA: TGCGCCAGCAGCACCGGGACTAGCGCAACTGATACGCAGTATTTT. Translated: CASSTGTSATDTQYF. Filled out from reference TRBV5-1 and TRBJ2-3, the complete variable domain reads KAGVTQTPRYLIKTRGQQVTLSCSPISGHRSVSWYQQTPGQGLQFLFEYFSETQRNKGNFPGRFSGRQFSNSRSEMNVSTLELGDSALYLCASSTGTSATDTQYFGPGTRLTVL.

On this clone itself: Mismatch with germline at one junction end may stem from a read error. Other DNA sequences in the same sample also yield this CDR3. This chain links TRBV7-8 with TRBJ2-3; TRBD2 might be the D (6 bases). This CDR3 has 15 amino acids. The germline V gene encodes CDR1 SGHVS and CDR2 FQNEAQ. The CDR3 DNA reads TGTGCCAGCAGCCGGGCGGGGACCTTCACAGATACACAGTATTTT. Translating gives CASSRAGTFTDTQYF.

CDR3 in amino acids: CASSQEVNYGYTF. The DNA of the CDR3 is TGTGCCAGCAGCCAAGAAGTTAACTATGGCTACACCTTC. The chain links TRBV14 to TRBJ1-2; D not certain. Germline loops: CDR1 SGHDN, CDR2 FVKESK. CDR3 length: 13 amino acids. The V and J ends lost 0 bases and 1 base respectively, with 3 bases between them.

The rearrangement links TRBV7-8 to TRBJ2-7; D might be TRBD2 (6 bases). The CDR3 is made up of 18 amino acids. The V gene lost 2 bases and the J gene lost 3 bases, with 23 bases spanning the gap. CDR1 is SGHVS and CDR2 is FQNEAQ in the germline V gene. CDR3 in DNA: TGTGCCAGCAGCTTAAGGCTTGTCATCGGGGGAAGGGGCTACGAGCAGTACTTC. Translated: CASSLRLVIGGRGYEQYF.

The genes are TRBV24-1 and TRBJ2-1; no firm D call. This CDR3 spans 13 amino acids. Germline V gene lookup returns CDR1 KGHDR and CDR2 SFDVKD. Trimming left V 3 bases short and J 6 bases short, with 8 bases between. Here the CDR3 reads CATSDPPANEQFF. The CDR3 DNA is TGTGCCACCAGTGATCCCCCAGCCAATGAGCAGTTCTTC.

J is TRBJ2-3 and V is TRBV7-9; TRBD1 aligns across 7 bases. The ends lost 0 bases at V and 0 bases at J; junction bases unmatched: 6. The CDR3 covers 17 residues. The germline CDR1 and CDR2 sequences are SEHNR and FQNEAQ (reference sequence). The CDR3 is CASSLARGGDSTDTQYF. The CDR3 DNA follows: TGTGCCAGCAGCTTAGCGCGAGGGGGCGACAGCACAGATACGCAGTATTTT.

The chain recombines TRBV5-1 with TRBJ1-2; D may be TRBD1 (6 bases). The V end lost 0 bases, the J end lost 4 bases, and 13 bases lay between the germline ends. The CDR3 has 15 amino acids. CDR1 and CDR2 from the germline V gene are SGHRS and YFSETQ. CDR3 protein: CASSLGGDNSYGYTF. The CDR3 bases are TGCGCCAGCAGCTTGGGAGGGGACAACAGCTATGGCTACACCTTC.

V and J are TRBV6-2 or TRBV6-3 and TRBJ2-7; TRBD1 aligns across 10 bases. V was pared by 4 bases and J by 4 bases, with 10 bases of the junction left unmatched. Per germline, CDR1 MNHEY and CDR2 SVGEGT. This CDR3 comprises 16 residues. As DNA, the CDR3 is TGTGCCAGCAGTTTACAGACCGGGACAGGGGCATACGAGCAGTACTTC. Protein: CASSLQTGTGAYEQYF.

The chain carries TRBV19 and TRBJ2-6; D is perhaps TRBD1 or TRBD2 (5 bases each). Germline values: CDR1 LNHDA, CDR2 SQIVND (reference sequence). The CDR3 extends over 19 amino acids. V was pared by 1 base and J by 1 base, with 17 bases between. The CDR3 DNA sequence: TGTGCCAGTAGTATAGGGGGGATCGAAGCAGGATCTGGGGCCAACGTCCTGACTTTC. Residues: CASSIGGIEAGSGANVLTF.

In DNA, the CDR3 is TGTGCCACCAGCAGAGAACTGGCACTTAATGAAAAACTGTTTTTT. This translates into CATSRELALNEKLFF. The genes are TRBV15 and TRBJ1-4; D unclear. This CDR3 is 15 amino acids long. V was cut by 0 bases and J by 4 bases, with 9 bases left in between. The germline gives CDR1 LNHNV, CDR2 YYDKDF (reference sequence).

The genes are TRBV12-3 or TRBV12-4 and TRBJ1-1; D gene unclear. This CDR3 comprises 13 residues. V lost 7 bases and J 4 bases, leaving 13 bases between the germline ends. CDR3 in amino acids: CASNLAGLTEAFF. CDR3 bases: TGTGCCAGCAACCTTGCAGGTCTCACTGAAGCTTTCTTT.

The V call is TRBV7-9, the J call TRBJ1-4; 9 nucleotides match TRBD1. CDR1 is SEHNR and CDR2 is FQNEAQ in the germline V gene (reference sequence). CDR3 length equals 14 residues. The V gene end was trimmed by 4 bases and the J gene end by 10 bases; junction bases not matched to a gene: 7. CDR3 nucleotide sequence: TGTGCCAGCAGCTCGCCGGGACAGGGACCAAAACTGTTTTTT. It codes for CASSSPGQGPKLFF.

The CDR3 loop reads CASSPRNREDYGYTF. The CDR3 bases are TGTGCCAGCAGCCCCCGAAACAGGGAGGACTATGGCTACACCTTC. This chain links TRBV7-8 with TRBJ1-2, with D maybe TRBD1 (6 bases). The CDR3 totals 15 residues. Germline CDR1 and CDR2: SGHVS and FQNEAQ. V lost 5 bases and J lost 3, with 16 bases in between.

CDR3: CASSLWQEGRGQETQYF. The CDR3 coding sequence is TGTGCCAGCAGCTTGTGGCAGGAGGGGCGAGGGCAAGAGACCCAGTACTTC. The gene calls are TRBV11-2 and TRBJ2-5; a possible D gene is TRBD2 (6 bases). The CDR3 length is 17 residues. CDR1 is SGHAT and CDR2 is FQNNGV in the germline V gene. V was clipped by 3 bases and J by 2 bases, with 19 bases between them.

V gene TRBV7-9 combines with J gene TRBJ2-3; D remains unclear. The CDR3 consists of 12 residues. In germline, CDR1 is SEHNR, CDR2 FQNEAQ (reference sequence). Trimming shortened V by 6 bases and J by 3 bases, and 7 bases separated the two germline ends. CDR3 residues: CASRAGTDTQYF. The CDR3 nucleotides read TGTGCCAGCAGAGCCGGGACAGATACGCAGTATTTT.

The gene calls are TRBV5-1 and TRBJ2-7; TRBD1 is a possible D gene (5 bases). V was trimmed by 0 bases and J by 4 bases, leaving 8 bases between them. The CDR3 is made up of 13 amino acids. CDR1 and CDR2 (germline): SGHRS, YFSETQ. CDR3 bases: TGCGCCAGCAGCTTGGGACAGAATTACGAGCAGTACTTC. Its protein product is CASSLGQNYEQYF.

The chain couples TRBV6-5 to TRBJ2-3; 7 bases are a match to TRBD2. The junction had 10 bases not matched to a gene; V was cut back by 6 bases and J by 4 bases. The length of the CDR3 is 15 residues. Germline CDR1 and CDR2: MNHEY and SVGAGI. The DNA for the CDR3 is TGTGCCAGCAGGGGTCAGCGGGGATCCGCAGATACGCAGTATTTT. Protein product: CASRGQRGSADTQYF.

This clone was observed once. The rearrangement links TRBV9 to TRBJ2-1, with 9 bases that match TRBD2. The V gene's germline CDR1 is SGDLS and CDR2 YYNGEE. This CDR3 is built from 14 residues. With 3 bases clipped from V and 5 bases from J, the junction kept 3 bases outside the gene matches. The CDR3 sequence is CASSGGLAHNEQFF. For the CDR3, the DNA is TGTGCCAGCAGCGGGGGACTAGCCCACAATGAGCAGTTCTTC.